This TCR beta chain came from a study of blood T cell repertoires in COVID-19 (TCRdb year 2020). About the study as a whole: Samples covering the acute and convalescent phases of COVID-19 were provided by collaborators in the United States, Italy and Spain. The repertoires were made available in a free public database intended to serve as a resource for research on the immune response to SARS-CoV-2. Samples came from the ongoing ImmuneRACE study (first 160 participants) plus 1,254 subjects from 6 global collaborators. Subjects who had been exposed to COVID-19, were actively infected with it, or had recovered from it provided the deeply sampled blood TCRbeta repertoires that made up the dataset. The material from the prospective study consisted of cDNA or gDNA derived from T cells, B-cell-depleted T cells, or PBMCs. Nearly every sample came with metadata listing a de-identified subject ID, COVID-19 status, age in years and sex. HLA class I and class II types, where available, came from metadata supplied by the sample provider rather than from assay-based typing.

Comments on this clone: Its antigen target is currently unknown. Per-base quality was not reported, and no clone a single base away is much larger than it.

Each collaborating institution followed its own protocols to collect whole blood in K2EDTA tubes. For TCRbeta analysis, collaborator samples were shipped as frozen whole blood, as isolated PBMCs, or as DNA extracted from either sample type. General study outcomes and caveats: How much clinical and demographic metadata was included differed by source and by participant, and the metadata was provided uncurated.

The immunoSEQ Assay, a bias-controlled multiplex PCR, was used to amplify TCRbeta CDR3 regions from genomic DNA. In the authors' own workflow: Within the assay, amplification of reference gene primers was used to estimate how many nucleated cells each sample contained. To quantify the absolute abundance of each unique TCRbeta CDR3 rearrangement, sequence reads were collapsed and filtered. For each sample, productive Simpson clonality was calculated as the square root of Simpson's diversity index across productive rearrangements. TCRdb re-hosts the immuneACCESS table, in-frame sequences only. Its copies lack some clones; in the studies checked, an unresolved V gene accounts for under half of them, and the cause for the rest is not known. Clone size and V and J calls were adopted from that table, with D and trimming inferred from the DNA. In this sample the table shows about 170,000 clones, roughly four fifths of which occur a single time. 20% to 25% of the sample rests with the top ten.

This receptor was taken from a woman of 80 years or more with acute or convalescent COVID-19. The specimen sequenced was peripheral blood.

This receptor has the CDR3 CASSFRTGGVANTGELFF. The nucleotide sequence reads as follows: TGTGCCAGCAGCTTCCGGACAGGGGGCGTCGCGAACACCGGGGAGCTGTTTTTT. The chain joins TRBV7-9 to TRBJ2-2, with 11 bases aligning to TRBD1. At the junction V is shortened by 3 bases and J by 0 bases; bases outside the gene matches: 6. The CDR3 starts with the cysteine, ends with the phenylalanine, and has 18 residues. CDR3 DNA is the only sequence kept; it has 54 bases, read in frame from the first base. As encoded in the germline V gene (reference sequence), CDR1 is SEHNR while CDR2 is FQNEAQ.